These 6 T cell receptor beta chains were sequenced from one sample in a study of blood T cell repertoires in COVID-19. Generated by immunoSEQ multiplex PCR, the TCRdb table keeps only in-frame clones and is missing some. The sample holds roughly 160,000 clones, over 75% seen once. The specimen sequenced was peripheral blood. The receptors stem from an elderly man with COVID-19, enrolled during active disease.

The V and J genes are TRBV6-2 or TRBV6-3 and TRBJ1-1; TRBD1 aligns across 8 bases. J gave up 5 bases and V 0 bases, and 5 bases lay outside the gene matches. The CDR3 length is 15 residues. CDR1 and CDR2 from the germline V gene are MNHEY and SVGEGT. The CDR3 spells CASSYSDRGKTEAFF. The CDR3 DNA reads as TGTGCCAGCAGTTACTCTGACAGGGGAAAAACTGAAGCTTTCTTT.

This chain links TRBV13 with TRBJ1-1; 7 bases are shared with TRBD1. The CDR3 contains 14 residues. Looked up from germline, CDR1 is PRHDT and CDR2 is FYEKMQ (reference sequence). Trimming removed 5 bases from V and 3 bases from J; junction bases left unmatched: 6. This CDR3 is CASSRQGGDTEAFF. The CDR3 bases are TGTGCCAGCAGCAGACAGGGCGGGGACACTGAAGCTTTCTTT.

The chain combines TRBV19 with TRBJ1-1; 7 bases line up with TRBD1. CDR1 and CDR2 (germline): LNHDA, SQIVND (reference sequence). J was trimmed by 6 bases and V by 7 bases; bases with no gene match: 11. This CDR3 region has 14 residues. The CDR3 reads CASNPQGGAAEAFF. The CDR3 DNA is TGTGCCAGTAATCCCCAAGGGGGCGCGGCTGAAGCTTTCTTT.

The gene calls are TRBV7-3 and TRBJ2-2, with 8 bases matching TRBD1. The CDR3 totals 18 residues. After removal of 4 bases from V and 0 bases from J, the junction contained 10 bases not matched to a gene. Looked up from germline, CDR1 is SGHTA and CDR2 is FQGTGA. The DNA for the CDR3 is TGTGCCAGCAGCTCGCAGTCAGGGGGCATCGCGAACACCGGGGAGCTGTTTTTT. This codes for CASSSQSGGIANTGELFF.

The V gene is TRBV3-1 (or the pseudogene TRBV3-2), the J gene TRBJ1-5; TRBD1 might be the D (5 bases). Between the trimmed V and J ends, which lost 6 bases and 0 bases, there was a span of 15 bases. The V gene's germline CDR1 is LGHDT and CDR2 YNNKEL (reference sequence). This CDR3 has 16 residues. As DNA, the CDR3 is TGTGCCAGCAGTCTTGGGGGGTCGGATAGCAATCAGCCCCAGCATTTT. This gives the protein CASSLGGSDSNQPQHF.

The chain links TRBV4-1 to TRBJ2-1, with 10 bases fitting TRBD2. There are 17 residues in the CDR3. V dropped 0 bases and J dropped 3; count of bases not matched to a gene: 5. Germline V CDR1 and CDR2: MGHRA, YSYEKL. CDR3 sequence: CASSQEGASGSYNEQFF. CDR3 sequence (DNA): TGCGCCAGCAGCCAAGAGGGGGCTAGCGGGAGCTACAATGAGCAGTTCTTC.